Listed here are 27 T cell receptor beta chains from one sample, sequenced in a study of T cell responses to AZD1222 COVID-19 vaccine. Here immunoSEQ multiplex PCR was the method, and the copy in TCRdb shows in-frame clones only, minus some. The sample lists over 140,000 clones, roughly 90% occurring once. Sequenced material: peripheral blood, taken on day 0 of AZD1222 vaccination. These receptors were obtained from an adult in good health.

The V call is TRBV2, the J call TRBJ2-3; no definite D call. The CDR3 has 15 amino acids. The V gene lost 0 bases and the J gene lost 2 bases, with 9 bases spanning the gap. The germline V gene encodes CDR1 SNHLY and CDR2 FYNNEI. In nucleotides, the CDR3 is TGTGCCAGCAGTGAAGCCCTACCGGACACAGATACGCAGTATTTT. Translation gives CASSEALPDTDTQYF.

The rearrangement joins TRBV5-1 to TRBJ2-7; 15 bases align to TRBD2. CDR1 and CDR2 (germline): SGHRS, YFSETQ. Trimming at V came to 5 bases and at J to 6 bases, leaving 3 bases not matched to a gene. The CDR3 extends over 14 amino acids. CDR3 sequence reads: CASRVGLAGGEQYF. The CDR3 DNA reads as TGCGCCAGCAGGGTGGGACTAGCGGGGGGCGAGCAGTACTTC.

Comments on this clone: Different DNA sequences within this sample yield the same CDR3. The chain is built from TRBV6-5 and TRBJ1-1, with D unresolved. Germline lookup yields CDR1 MNHEY and CDR2 SVGAGI. The CDR3 contains 11 residues. The V end was cut by 2 bases, the J end by 8 bases, with 6 bases between. CDR3 DNA sequence: TGTGCCAGCAGTTACGGGCCAGAAGCTTTCTTT. It specifies CASSYGPEAFF.

This chain uses TRBV5-1 with TRBJ1-1; D ambiguous. V was cut by 4 bases and J by 9 bases, with 19 bases left in between. CDR1 is SGHRS and CDR2 is YFSETQ in the germline V gene. The CDR3 extends over 14 amino acids. The CDR3 coding sequence is TGCGCCAGCAGCCGAACCACCCGTGGCGTCCAAGCTTTCTTT. Protein: CASSRTTRGVQAFF.

This sequence joins TRBV4-2 and TRBJ1-1, with D unclear. The CDR3 is 12 residues long. Per the germline V gene, CDR1 is LGHNA and CDR2 is YNFKEQ. Trimming took off 4 bases at V and 8 bases at J, with 11 bases between the two ends. DNA of the CDR3: TGTGCCAGCAGCCGGGAAGGGTCCGAAGCTTTCTTT. Its protein is CASSREGSEAFF.

V and J are TRBV4-1 and TRBJ2-7, with 8 bases matching TRBD1. The CDR3 length is 17 residues. The V and J ends lost 0 bases and 6 bases, in that order; junction bases with no gene match: 13. The V gene's germline CDR1 is MGHRA and CDR2 YSYEKL. CDR3 region: CASSQDLGQGAPLEQYF. CDR3 sequence (DNA): TGCGCCAGCAGCCAAGATCTCGGGCAGGGGGCTCCTCTCGAGCAGTACTTC.

The chain links TRBV2 to TRBJ1-1; 11 bases map to TRBD1. CDR1 and CDR2 (germline): SNHLY, FYNNEI. V lost 4 bases, J lost 3 bases, and 4 bases stayed unmatched. This CDR3 is 15 amino acids long. CDR3 amino acids: CASSAWDRGDTEAFF. CDR3 DNA sequence: TGTGCCAGCAGTGCCTGGGACAGGGGGGACACTGAAGCTTTCTTT.

This chain uses TRBV4-1 with TRBJ2-1; 9 bases line up with TRBD2. CDR3 length: 16 residues. The ends lost 3 bases at V and 4 bases at J; junction bases unmatched: 7. In germline, CDR1 is MGHRA, CDR2 YSYEKL. In DNA form, the CDR3 reads TGCGCCAGCAGCCACCTTAGCGGGAGAATTTACAATGAGCAGTTCTTC. It translates to CASSHLSGRIYNEQFF.

This rearrangement joins TRBV11-2 to TRBJ2-2; tentative D call: TRBD2 (7 bases). The length of the CDR3 is 16 residues. V shed 6 bases and J shed 6 bases, with 20 bases lying between them. Germline V gives CDR1 SGHAT, CDR2 FQNNGV. The CDR3 region has the DNA TGTGCCAGCAGAGAGGCGGGGGCGAGGTTGGCCGGGGAGCTGTTTTTT. It is translated as CASREAGARLAGELFF.

The chain uses TRBV10-3 and TRBJ1-1; 9 positions agree with TRBD1. The CDR3 consists of 13 residues. V shed 11 bases, J shed 4 bases, and the junction held 8 bases outside the gene matches. CDR1 is ENHRY and CDR2 is SYGVKD in the germline V gene. The CDR3 bases are TGTGCCGTCGCGGGACAGGGACCCACTGAAGCTTTCTTT. Its protein is CAVAGQGPTEAFF.

This chain connects TRBV25-1 to TRBJ1-1, with D maybe TRBD1 (6 bases). Trimming removed 5 bases at V and 5 bases at J, with 18 bases between. The CDR3 has 15 residues. Germline CDR1 and CDR2: MGHDK and SYGVNS. The CDR3 coding sequence is TGTGCCAGCAGTCCCCAGGTGACAGGTCGGACTGAAGCTTTCTTT. This encodes CASSPQVTGRTEAFF.

The V gene is TRBV28, the J gene TRBJ1-2; no reliable D call. Trimming removed 11 bases from V and 2 bases from J, with 15 bases in between. The CDR3 sequence is 13 residues long. CDR1 is MDHEN and CDR2 is SYDVKM in the germline V gene. For the CDR3, the DNA is TGTGCCGTACGGGAGCCAGTCAACTATGGCTACACCTTC. This codes for CAVREPVNYGYTF.

This chain connects TRBV7-2 to TRBJ1-6, with 8 nucleotides matching TRBD1. The CDR3 totals 19 residues. V lost 4 bases and J lost 5; bases outside the gene matches: 16. Germline loops: CDR1 SGHTA, CDR2 FQGNSA. The CDR3 loop reads CASSSKVGRGRENNSPLHF. The CDR3 region has the DNA TGTGCCAGCAGCTCTAAGGTCGGCAGGGGGCGCGAGAATAATTCACCCCTCCACTTT.

The chain has TRBV18 and TRBJ2-1; D is uncertain. The CDR3 has 12 amino acids. Trimming removed 6 bases at V and 6 bases at J, with 9 bases between. CDR1 is KGHSH, CDR2 LQKENI, per germline. The CDR3 reads CASSAFTNEQFF. The CDR3 DNA reads TGTGCCAGCTCCGCCTTCACCAATGAGCAGTTCTTC.

As to this clone: Germline and junction disagree at one end, which may indicate a read error. This chain links TRBV29-1 with TRBJ1-1; a possible D gene is TRBD1 (5 bases). CDR1 is SQVTM, CDR2 ANQGSEA, per germline. There are 12 residues in the CDR3. The CDR3: CSVEGVNTEAFF. The DNA for the CDR3 is TGCAGCGTAGAAGGGGTGAACACTGAAGCTTTCTTT.

This clone was detected only once. The chain joins TRBV9 to TRBJ1-2; D ambiguous. Looked up from germline, CDR1 is SGDLS and CDR2 is YYNGEE. This CDR3 region has 13 residues. V lost 0 bases to trimming and J lost 4 bases, with 7 bases between them. The CDR3 nucleotides are TGTGCCAGCAGCGTAGGGGTAGGCTATGGCTACACCTTC. The encoded protein is CASSVGVGYGYTF.

As DNA, the CDR3 is TGTGCCAGCAGGACTACCGGGACTCCGAACACCATATATTTT. Its protein is CASRTTGTPNTIYF. The chain links TRBV7-2 to TRBJ1-3; a possible D gene is TRBD1 (5 bases). The ends were cut back, 6 bases at V and 7 bases at J, with 16 bases in the middle. Per germline, CDR1 SGHTA and CDR2 FQGNSA. CDR3 size: 14 residues. Full variable domain (remainder filled in from reference TRBV7-2 and TRBJ1-3): GAGVSQSPSNKVTEKGKDVELRCDPISGHTALYWYRQSLGQGLEFLIYFQGNSAPDKSGLPSDRFSAERTGGSVSTLTIQRTQQEDSAVYLCASRTTGTPNTIYFGEGSWLTVV.

The chain links TRBV2 to TRBJ1-1; D is uncertain. The CDR3 runs to 14 residues. With 0 bases removed from V and 2 bases from J, the gap between germline ends came to 7 bases. Germline loops: CDR1 SNHLY, CDR2 FYNNEI. Here the CDR3 DNA reads TGTGCCAGCAGTGAAGCGCCAGGTAACACTGAAGCTTTCTTT. It encodes CASSEAPGNTEAFF.

The genes are TRBV19 and TRBJ2-1; TRBD2 matches at 8 bases. This CDR3 contains 16 residues. Trimming cost V 6 bases and J 5 bases; bases outside gene matches: 12. Germline V gives CDR1 LNHDA, CDR2 SQIVND (reference sequence). CDR3: CASSPSIAGPDNEQFF. For the CDR3, the DNA is TGTGCCAGTAGCCCCTCGATAGCGGGGCCCGACAATGAGCAGTTCTTC.

This clone was found once. The CDR3 sequence: CASSSGARYEQYF. CDR3 in DNA: TGTGCCAGTAGTAGCGGGGCGCGCTACGAGCAGTACTTC. J is TRBJ2-7 and V is TRBV19; D possibly corresponds to TRBD2 (6 bases). The CDR3 has 13 residues. Germline assignment: CDR1 LNHDA and CDR2 SQIVND (reference sequence). Trimming shortened V by 4 bases and J by 3 bases, and 10 bases separated the two germline ends.

This chain links TRBV2 with TRBJ1-4, with a weak D call TRBD1 (5 bases). The germline V gene encodes CDR1 SNHLY and CDR2 FYNNEI. The V end lost 7 bases, the J end lost 3 bases, and 12 bases lay between the germline ends. The length of the CDR3 is 14 residues. The CDR3 DNA is TGTGCCAGCACGAAGGGGCTAGCTAATGAAAAACTGTTTTTT. This codes for CASTKGLANEKLFF.

CDR3 coding DNA: TGTGCCAGCAGCCCTGGACAGTATAATTCACCCCTCCACTTT. The encoded protein is CASSPGQYNSPLHF. V and J are TRBV2 and TRBJ1-6; tentatively, D is TRBD1 (6 bases). The CDR3 totals 14 residues. Germline V gene sequence: CDR1 SNHLY, CDR2 FYNNEI. Trimming cost V 6 bases and J 4 bases, with 10 bases left between them.

The chain recombines TRBV11-2 with TRBJ2-7, with unresolved D. The CDR3 covers 12 residues. Germline CDR1 and CDR2: SGHAT and FQNNGV. V dropped 1 base and J dropped 3 bases, with 4 bases sitting between them. This CDR3 reads CASSLASYEQYF. The CDR3, as DNA: TGTGCCAGCAGCTTAGCGAGCTACGAGCAGTACTTC.

This chain connects TRBV2 to TRBJ2-3, with 7 bases fitting TRBD1. The CDR3 loop spans 14 amino acids. J lost 2 bases, V lost 7 bases, and 6 bases had no gene match. In germline, CDR1 is SNHLY, CDR2 FYNNEI. For the CDR3, the DNA is TGTGCCAGCAAAGGGGGCGCGAACACAGATACGCAGTATTTT. Translation gives CASKGGANTDTQYF.

This rearrangement joins TRBV19 to TRBJ2-3, with 10 bases fitting TRBD1. This CDR3 has 15 amino acids. Germline V lookup: CDR1 LNHDA, CDR2 SQIVND (reference sequence). Trimming cost V 6 bases and J 5 bases; bases outside gene matches: 8. The CDR3 sequence: CASSPWDRGLDTQYF. The DNA for the CDR3 is TGTGCCAGTAGCCCATGGGACAGGGGCTTAGATACGCAGTATTTT. The complete variable domain, with remaining parts taken from reference TRBV19 and TRBJ2-3, reads DGGITQSPKYLFRKEGQNVTLSCEQNLNHDAMYWYRQDPGQGLRLIYYSQIVNDFQKGDIAEGYSVSREKKESFPLTVTSAQKNPTAFYLCASSPWDRGLDTQYFGPGTRLTVL.

This rearrangement joins TRBV11-2 to TRBJ2-3; D call uncertain. The CDR3 has 12 residues. Germline assignment: CDR1 SGHAT and CDR2 FQNNGV. The V end was cut by 0 bases, the J end by 4 bases, with 2 bases between. The DNA of the CDR3 is TGTGCCAGCAGCTTAGAAGCAGATACGCAGTATTTT. This encodes CASSLEADTQYF.

The V call is TRBV12-3 or TRBV12-4, the J call TRBJ1-3, with unresolved D. This CDR3 spans 12 amino acids. V was pared by 5 bases and J by 4 bases, with 6 bases between. For the CDR3, the DNA is TGTGCCAGCAGTAAGGACGGAAACACCATATATTTT. Its translation: CASSKDGNTIYF.